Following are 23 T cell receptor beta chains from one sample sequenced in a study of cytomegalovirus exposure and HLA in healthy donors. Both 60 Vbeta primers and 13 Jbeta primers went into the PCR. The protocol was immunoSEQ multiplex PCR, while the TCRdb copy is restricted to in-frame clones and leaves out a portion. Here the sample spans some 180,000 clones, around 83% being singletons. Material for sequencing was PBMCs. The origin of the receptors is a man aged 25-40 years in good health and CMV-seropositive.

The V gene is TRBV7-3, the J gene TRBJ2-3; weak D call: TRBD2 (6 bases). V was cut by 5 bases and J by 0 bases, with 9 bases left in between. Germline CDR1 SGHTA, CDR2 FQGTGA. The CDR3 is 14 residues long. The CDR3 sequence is CASSRGLSTDTQYF. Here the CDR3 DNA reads TGTGCCAGCAGCCGCGGACTAAGCACAGATACGCAGTATTTT. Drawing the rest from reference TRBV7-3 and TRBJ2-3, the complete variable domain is GAGVSQTPSNKVTEKGKYVELRCDPISGHTALYWYRQSLGQGPEFLIYFQGTGAADDSGLPNDRFFAVRPEGSVSTLKIQRTERGDSAVYLCASSRGLSTDTQYFGPGTRLTVL.

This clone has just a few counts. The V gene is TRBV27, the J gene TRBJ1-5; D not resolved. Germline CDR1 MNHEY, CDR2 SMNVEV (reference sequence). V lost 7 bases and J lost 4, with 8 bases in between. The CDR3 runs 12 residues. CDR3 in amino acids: CASTTANQPQHF. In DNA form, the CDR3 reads TGTGCCAGCACCACAGCTAATCAGCCCCAGCATTTT.

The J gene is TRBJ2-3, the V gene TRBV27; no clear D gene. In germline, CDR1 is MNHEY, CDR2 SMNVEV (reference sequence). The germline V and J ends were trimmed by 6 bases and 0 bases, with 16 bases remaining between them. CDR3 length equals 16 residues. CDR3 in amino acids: CASRPPRVGSTDTQYF. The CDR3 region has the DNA TGTGCCAGCAGACCACCCCGAGTCGGTAGCACAGATACGCAGTATTTT.

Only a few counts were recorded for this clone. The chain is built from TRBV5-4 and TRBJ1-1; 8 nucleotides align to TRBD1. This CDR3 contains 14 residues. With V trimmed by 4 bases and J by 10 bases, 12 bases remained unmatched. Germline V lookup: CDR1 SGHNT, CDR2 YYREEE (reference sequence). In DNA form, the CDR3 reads TGTGCCAGCAGCGCCTGGGGACAGGCGACCGTAGCTTTCTTT. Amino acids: CASSAWGQATVAFF.

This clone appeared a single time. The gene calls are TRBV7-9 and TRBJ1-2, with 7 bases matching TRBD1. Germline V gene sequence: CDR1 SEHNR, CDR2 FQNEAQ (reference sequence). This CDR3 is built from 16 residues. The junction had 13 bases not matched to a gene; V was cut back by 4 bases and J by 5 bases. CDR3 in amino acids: CASSYGQATPGYGYTF. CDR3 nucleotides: TGTGCCAGCAGCTATGGACAGGCAACACCAGGGTATGGCTACACCTTC.

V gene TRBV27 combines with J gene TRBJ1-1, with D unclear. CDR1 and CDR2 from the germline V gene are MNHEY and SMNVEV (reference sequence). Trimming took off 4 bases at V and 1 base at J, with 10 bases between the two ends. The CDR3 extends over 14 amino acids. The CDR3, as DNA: TGTGCCAGCAGTTCTTACGTCAGGAACACTGAAGCTTTCTTT. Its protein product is CASSSYVRNTEAFF.

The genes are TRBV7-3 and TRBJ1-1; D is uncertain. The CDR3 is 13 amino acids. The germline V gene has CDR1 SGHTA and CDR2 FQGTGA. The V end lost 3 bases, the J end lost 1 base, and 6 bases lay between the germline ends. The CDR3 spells CASSFQANTEAFF. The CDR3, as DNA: TGTGCCAGCAGCTTTCAAGCGAACACTGAAGCTTTCTTT.

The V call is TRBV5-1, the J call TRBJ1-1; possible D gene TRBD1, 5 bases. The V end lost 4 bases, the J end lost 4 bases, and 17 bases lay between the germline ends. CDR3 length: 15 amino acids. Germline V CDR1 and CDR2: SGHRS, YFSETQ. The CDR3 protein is CASSPLGQSGTEAFF. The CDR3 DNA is TGCGCCAGCAGCCCCCTGGGGCAATCAGGCACTGAAGCTTTCTTT.

CDR3 bases: TGTGCCAGCATCCCCCAGGGTATTATCGATCAGCCCCAGCATTTT. Its protein is CASIPQGIIDQPQHF. The genes are TRBV28 and TRBJ1-5; D possibly corresponds to TRBD1 (5 bases). The CDR3 consists of 15 residues. V lost 7 bases, J lost 5 bases, and 18 bases lay in between. Germline V CDR1 and CDR2: MDHEN, SYDVKM.

The CDR3 nucleotides read TGTGCCAGCAGCTTACGGATTGGGGGGGTGGGCCAAGAGACCCAGTACTTC. Translated: CASSLRIGGVGQETQYF. The chain is built from TRBV7-2 and TRBJ2-5; 7 nucleotides agree with TRBD2. The CDR3 loop spans 17 amino acids. CDR1 SGHTA and CDR2 FQGNSA come from the germline V gene. V trimming: 2 bases; J trimming: 1 base; junction bases outside the gene matches: 10.

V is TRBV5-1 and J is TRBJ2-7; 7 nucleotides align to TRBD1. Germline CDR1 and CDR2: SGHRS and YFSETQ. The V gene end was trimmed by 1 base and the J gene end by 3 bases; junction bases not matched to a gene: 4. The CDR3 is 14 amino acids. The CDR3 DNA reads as TGCGCCAGCAGCTTGTCGGGACAGTACTACGAGCAGTACTTC. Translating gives CASSLSGQYYEQYF.

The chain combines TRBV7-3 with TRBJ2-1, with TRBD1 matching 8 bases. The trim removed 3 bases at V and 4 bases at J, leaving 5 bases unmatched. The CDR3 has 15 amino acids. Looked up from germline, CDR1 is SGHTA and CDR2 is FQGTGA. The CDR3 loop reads CASSLGTGVYNEQFF. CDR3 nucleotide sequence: TGTGCCAGCAGCTTGGGGACAGGTGTGTACAATGAGCAGTTCTTC.

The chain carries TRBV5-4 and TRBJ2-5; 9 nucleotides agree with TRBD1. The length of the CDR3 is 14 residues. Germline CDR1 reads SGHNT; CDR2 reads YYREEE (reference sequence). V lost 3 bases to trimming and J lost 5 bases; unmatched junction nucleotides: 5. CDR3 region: CASSYGQGRETQYF. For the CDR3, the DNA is TGTGCCAGCAGCTATGGACAGGGGAGGGAGACCCAGTACTTC.

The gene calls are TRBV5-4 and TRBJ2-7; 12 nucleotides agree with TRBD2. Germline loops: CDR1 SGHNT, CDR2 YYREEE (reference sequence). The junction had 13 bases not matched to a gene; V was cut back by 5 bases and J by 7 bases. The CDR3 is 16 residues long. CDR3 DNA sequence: TGTGCCAGCAGTCCTGTGTCTAGCGGGAGGGCTGGTGAGCAGTACTTC. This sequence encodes CASSPVSSGRAGEQYF.

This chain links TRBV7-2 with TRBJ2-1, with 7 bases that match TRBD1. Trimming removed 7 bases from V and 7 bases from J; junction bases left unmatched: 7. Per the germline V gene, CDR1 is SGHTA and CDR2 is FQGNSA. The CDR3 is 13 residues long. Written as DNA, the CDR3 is TGTGCCAGCACAGTTACACAGGGGAATGAGCAGTTCTTC. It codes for CASTVTQGNEQFF.

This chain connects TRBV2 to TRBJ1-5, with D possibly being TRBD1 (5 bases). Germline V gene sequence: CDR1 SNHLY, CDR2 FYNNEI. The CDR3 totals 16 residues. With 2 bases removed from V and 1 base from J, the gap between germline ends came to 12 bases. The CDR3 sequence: CASSEIAGGSNQPQHF. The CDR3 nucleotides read TGTGCCAGCAGTGAAATCGCTGGGGGGAGCAATCAGCCCCAGCATTTT. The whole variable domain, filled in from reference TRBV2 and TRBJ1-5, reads EPEVTQTPSHQVTQMGQEVILRCVPISNHLYFYWYRQILGQKVEFLVSFYNNEISEKSEIFDDQFSVERPDGSNFTLKIRSTKLEDSAMYFCASSEIAGGSNQPQHFGDGTRLSIL.

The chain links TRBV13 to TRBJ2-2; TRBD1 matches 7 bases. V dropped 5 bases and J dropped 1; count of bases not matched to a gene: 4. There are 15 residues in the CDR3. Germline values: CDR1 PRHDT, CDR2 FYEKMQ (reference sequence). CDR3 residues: CASSPRQGNTGELFF. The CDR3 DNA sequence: TGTGCCAGCAGCCCCCGACAGGGGAACACCGGGGAGCTGTTTTTT. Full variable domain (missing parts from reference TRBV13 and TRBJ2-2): AAGVIQSPRHLIKEKRETATLKCYPIPRHDTVYWYQQGPGQDPQFLISFYEKMQSDKGSIPDRFSAQQFSDYHSELNMSSLELGDSALYFCASSPRQGNTGELFFGEGSRLTVL.

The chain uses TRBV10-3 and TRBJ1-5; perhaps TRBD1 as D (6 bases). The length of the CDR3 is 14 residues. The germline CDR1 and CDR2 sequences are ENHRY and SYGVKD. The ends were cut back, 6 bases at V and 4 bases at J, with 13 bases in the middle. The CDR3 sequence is CAISDGQPNQPQHF. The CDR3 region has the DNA TGTGCCATCAGCGACGGACAGCCAAATCAGCCCCAGCATTTT.

As DNA, the CDR3 is TGCGCCAGCAGCTTGGCTAGCGGGGGACGGGACGAGCAGTACTTC. Translated: CASSLASGGRDEQYF. The chain uses TRBV5-1 and TRBJ2-7; 10 nucleotides align to TRBD2. This CDR3 contains 15 residues. Germline assignment: CDR1 SGHRS and CDR2 YFSETQ. The ends lost 0 bases at V and 5 bases at J; junction bases unmatched: 5.

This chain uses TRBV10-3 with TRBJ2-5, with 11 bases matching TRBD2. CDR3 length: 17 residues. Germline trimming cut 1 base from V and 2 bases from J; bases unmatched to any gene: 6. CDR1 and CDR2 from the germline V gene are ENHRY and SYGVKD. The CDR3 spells CAISEWTSGSGQETQYF. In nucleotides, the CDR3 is TGTGCCATCAGTGAGTGGACTAGCGGGTCGGGGCAAGAGACCCAGTACTTC.

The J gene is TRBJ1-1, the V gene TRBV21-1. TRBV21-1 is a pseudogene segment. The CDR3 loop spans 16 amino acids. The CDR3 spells CASREWREGRETEAFF. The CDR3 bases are TGTGCCAGCAGGGAATGGAGGGAGGGAAGGGAAACTGAAGCTTTCTTT.

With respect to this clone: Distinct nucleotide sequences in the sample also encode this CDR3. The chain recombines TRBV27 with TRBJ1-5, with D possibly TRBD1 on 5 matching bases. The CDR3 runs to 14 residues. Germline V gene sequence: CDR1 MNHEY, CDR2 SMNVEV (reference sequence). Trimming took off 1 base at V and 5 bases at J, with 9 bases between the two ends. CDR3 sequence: CASSLLGGDQPQHF. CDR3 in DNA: TGTGCCAGCAGTTTATTGGGGGGGGATCAGCCCCAGCATTTT.

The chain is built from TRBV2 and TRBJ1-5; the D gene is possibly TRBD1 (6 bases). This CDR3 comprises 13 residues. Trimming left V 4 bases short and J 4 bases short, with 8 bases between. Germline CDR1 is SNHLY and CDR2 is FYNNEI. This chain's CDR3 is CASSAQGNQPQHF. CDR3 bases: TGTGCCAGCAGTGCACAGGGAAATCAGCCCCAGCATTTT.